Listed here are 26 T cell receptor beta chains from one sample, sequenced in a study of blood T cell repertoires in COVID-19. The method was immunoSEQ multiplex PCR; TCRdb's version includes in-frame clones alone and lacks a portion of them. The data hold 200,000 to 300,000 clones, with approximately 82% observed a single time. The specimen was peripheral blood. Receptors originate from an elderly woman with acute or convalescent COVID-19.

The CDR3 spells CASSLGGRLAGDLLNTQYF. Here the CDR3 DNA reads TGCGCCAGCAGCTTGGGGGGTCGACTAGCGGGGGACCTCCTGAATACGCAGTATTTT. This chain joins TRBV5-1 and TRBJ2-3; TRBD2 matches at 12 bases. The CDR3 loop spans 19 amino acids. CDR1 and CDR2 from the germline V gene are SGHRS and YFSETQ. The ends lost 0 bases at V and 7 bases at J; junction bases unmatched: 15.

The V call is TRBV6-5, the J call TRBJ1-1; D unclear. The CDR3 extends over 13 amino acids. Germline V lookup: CDR1 MNHEY, CDR2 SVGAGI. Deletions cut 8 bases from V and 3 bases from J, with 13 bases between. CDR3 in amino acids: CASRGGQYTEAFF. The CDR3 DNA is TGTGCCAGCCGAGGAGGGCAGTACACTGAAGCTTTCTTT.

The chain links TRBV6-6 to TRBJ1-4; 8 bases map to TRBD1. The CDR3 contains 14 residues. Unmatched junction bases numbered 1, after V lost 5 bases and J lost 2 bases. Germline V gene sequence: CDR1 MNHNY, CDR2 SVGAGI (reference sequence). The CDR3 nucleotides read TGTGCCAGCAGTCGACAGGGGACTAATGAAAAACTGTTTTTT. The encoded protein is CASSRQGTNEKLFF.

The chain joins TRBV5-1 to TRBJ2-1; 10 bases align to TRBD2. The CDR3 covers 16 residues. Per germline, CDR1 SGHRS and CDR2 YFSETQ. The trim removed 1 base at V and 3 bases at J, leaving 4 bases unmatched. The CDR3 loop reads CASSLLAGDLYNEQFF. As DNA, the CDR3 is TGCGCCAGCAGCTTGCTAGCGGGGGACCTCTACAATGAGCAGTTCTTC.

The V gene is TRBV2, the J gene TRBJ1-5; D is possibly TRBD1 (6 bases). CDR3 length equals 15 residues. Germline loops: CDR1 SNHLY, CDR2 FYNNEI. Trimming took off 5 bases at V and 0 bases at J, with 11 bases between the two ends. The CDR3 here is CASSHRDYSNQPQHF. CDR3 DNA sequence: TGTGCCAGCAGTCACAGGGATTATAGCAATCAGCCCCAGCATTTT.

This chain joins TRBV28 and TRBJ2-5; 10 nucleotides align to TRBD2. The germline V gene has CDR1 MDHEN and CDR2 SYDVKM. The CDR3 is 14 amino acids. J lost 4 bases, V lost 6 bases, and 5 bases had no gene match. The CDR3: CASSPRLAGETQYF. CDR3 nucleotide sequence: TGTGCCAGCAGCCCTCGACTAGCGGGAGAGACCCAGTACTTC.

This rearrangement joins TRBV19 to TRBJ2-3; 8 nucleotides match TRBD1. Germline V gene sequence: CDR1 LNHDA, CDR2 SQIVND (reference sequence). This CDR3 is built from 14 residues. V lost 4 bases, J lost 8 bases, and 8 bases stayed unmatched. CDR3 sequence (DNA): TGTGCCAGTAGTACTTCTCGAGGACAGGGTACGCAGTATTTT. It yields the protein CASSTSRGQGTQYF.

V and J are TRBV5-1 and TRBJ1-1; no definite D call. The CDR3 covers 15 residues. From germline, CDR1 is SGHRS and CDR2 YFSETQ. V was cut by 0 bases and J by 3 bases, with 12 bases left in between. CDR3 loop: CASSLGPGFDTEAFF. The CDR3, as DNA: TGCGCCAGCAGCTTGGGACCGGGATTCGACACTGAAGCTTTCTTT. Drawing the rest from reference TRBV5-1 and TRBJ1-1, the complete variable domain is KAGVTQTPRYLIKTRGQQVTLSCSPISGHRSVSWYQQTPGQGLQFLFEYFSETQRNKGNFPGRFSGRQFSNSRSEMNVSTLELGDSALYLCASSLGPGFDTEAFFGQGTRLTVV.

This chain connects TRBV18 to TRBJ2-3; 9 positions agree with TRBD1. Germline CDR1 KGHSH, CDR2 LQKENI. J lost 1 base, V lost 3 bases, and 8 bases had no gene match. The CDR3 sequence is 17 residues long. For the CDR3, the DNA is TGTGCCAGCTCACCGGGACAGGGCGCTAAGGGCACAGATACGCAGTATTTT. Translated: CASSPGQGAKGTDTQYF.

The chain links TRBV6-2 or TRBV6-3 to TRBJ2-3; TRBD1 matches 8 bases. Losses at the gene ends were 6 bases for V and 3 bases for J; bases not matched to a gene: 14. The V gene's germline CDR1 is MNHEY and CDR2 SVGEGT. The CDR3 covers 17 residues. In DNA form, the CDR3 reads TGTGCCAGCAGCCGCGAACCCCGGACAGGGAAGACAGATACGCAGTATTTT. Protein sequence: CASSREPRTGKTDTQYF.

The gene calls are TRBV6-2 or TRBV6-3 and TRBJ2-2; TRBD2 matches at 7 bases. V shed 1 base, J shed 6 bases, and the junction held 14 bases outside the gene matches. From germline, CDR1 is MNHEY and CDR2 SVGEGT. The CDR3 is made up of 18 amino acids. Written as DNA, the CDR3 is TGTGCCAGCAGTTACTGGCTCGTCGCGGGAGATTTTTCCGGGGAGCTGTTTTTT. Translated, it gives CASSYWLVAGDFSGELFF.

The V and J genes are TRBV7-3 and TRBJ1-6; maybe TRBD1 (6 bases). The CDR3 has 16 amino acids. V lost 1 base, J lost 10 bases, and 17 bases lay in between. Germline V CDR1 and CDR2: SGHTA, FQGTGA. This CDR3 is CASSLNSQGLGSPLHF. The CDR3 nucleotides read TGTGCCAGCAGCTTAAATTCCCAGGGGTTGGGCTCACCCCTCCACTTT.

V is TRBV6-2 or TRBV6-3 and J is TRBJ2-7, with 7 bases identical to TRBD2. Trimming at V came to 2 bases and at J to 2 bases, leaving 15 bases not matched to a gene. This CDR3 is 18 amino acids long. The germline V gene has CDR1 MNHEY and CDR2 SVGEGT. In nucleotides, the CDR3 is TGTGCCAGCAGTTACCAAGCGGGGTCCCCTCAGAGGGCCTACGAGCAGTACTTC. Translating it yields CASSYQAGSPQRAYEQYF.

The rearrangement joins TRBV27 to TRBJ2-7; 9 bases map to TRBD1. CDR1 and CDR2 (germline): MNHEY, SMNVEV (reference sequence). The junction had 9 bases not matched to a gene; V was cut back by 2 bases and J by 4 bases. The CDR3 covers 16 residues. In DNA, the CDR3 is TGTGCCAGCAGTTTACCCGAAACAGGGGGCGGATACGAGCAGTACTTC. Protein product: CASSLPETGGGYEQYF.

The V call is TRBV7-3, the J call TRBJ2-7, with D perhaps TRBD2 (5 bases). The CDR3 totals 13 residues. Germline V gene lookup returns CDR1 SGHTA and CDR2 FQGTGA. The V gene lost 5 bases and the J gene lost 7 bases, with 15 bases spanning the gap. CDR3 protein: CASSLLGSREQYF. CDR3 nucleotides: TGTGCCAGCAGCCTACTAGGGAGTCGGGAGCAGTACTTC.

The J gene is TRBJ1-1, the V gene TRBV6-5; no clear D. CDR3 length: 14 amino acids. CDR1 MNHEY and CDR2 SVGAGI come from the germline V gene. V was shortened by 2 bases and J by 1 base, with 8 bases between the two germline ends. For the CDR3, the DNA is TGTGCCAGCAGTTACCTTGGCAGGAACACTGAAGCTTTCTTT. Encoded protein: CASSYLGRNTEAFF.

The CDR3 DNA is TGTGCCAGCAGTCACTGGTTCAGCGGGAGGCCAGATACGCAGTATTTT. The encoded protein is CASSHWFSGRPDTQYF. V usage is TRBV6-2 or TRBV6-3 and J usage is TRBJ2-3, with TRBD2 matching 9 bases. CDR3 length: 16 residues. In germline, CDR1 is MNHEY, CDR2 SVGEGT. Trimming removed 5 bases from V and 4 bases from J; junction bases left unmatched: 10.

V usage is TRBV5-4 and J usage is TRBJ1-6; 7 bases align to TRBD1. The CDR3 extends over 15 amino acids. Unmatched junction bases numbered 8, after V lost 4 bases and J lost 7 bases. Per germline, CDR1 SGHNT and CDR2 YYREEE (reference sequence). The CDR3 DNA sequence: TGTGCCAGCAGCCATCGGACAGGAGTAAATTCACCCCTCCACTTT. This encodes CASSHRTGVNSPLHF. The full variable domain, with the rest looked up from reference TRBV5-4 and TRBJ1-6, is ETGVTQSPTHLIKTRGQQVTLRCSSQSGHNTVSWYQQALGQGPQFIFQYYREEENGRGNFPPRFSGLQFPNYSSELNVNALELDDSALYLCASSHRTGVNSPLHFGNGTRLTVT.

This clone was counted a single time. The genes are TRBV19 and TRBJ1-1; perhaps TRBD1 as D (6 bases). Trimming removed 4 bases at V and 12 bases at J, with 27 bases between. This CDR3 spans 16 amino acids. Germline V gives CDR1 LNHDA, CDR2 SQIVND (reference sequence). The CDR3 DNA sequence: TGTGCCAGTAGTACTCAACAGCGGGGGCCACGGACGAGGCCTTTCTTT. It specifies CASSTQQRGPRTRPFF.

V usage is TRBV4-3 and J usage is TRBJ2-1; 10 bases fit TRBD2. Germline trimming cut 1 base from V and 9 bases from J; bases unmatched to any gene: 9. The germline V gene encodes CDR1 LGHNA and CDR2 YSLEER. The CDR3 consists of 16 residues. The CDR3 spells CASSQVPSGGVGEQFF. CDR3 DNA: TGCGCCAGCAGCCAAGTCCCCAGCGGGGGGGTTGGTGAGCAGTTCTTC.

The sample holds a few counts of this clone. V usage is TRBV9 and J usage is TRBJ2-1; 11 nucleotides match TRBD2. Per the germline V gene, CDR1 is SGDLS and CDR2 is YYNGEE. J lost 12 bases, V lost 2 bases, and 7 bases had no gene match. The CDR3 loop spans 14 amino acids. CDR3 in DNA: TGTGCCAGCAGCGTGCTAACTAGCGGGGGTATGCAGTTCTTC. Encoded protein: CASSVLTSGGMQFF.

The chain joins TRBV5-1 to TRBJ1-1; tentative D call: TRBD1 (6 bases). CDR1 and CDR2 (germline): SGHRS, YFSETQ. Trimming removed 0 bases from V and 2 bases from J, with 8 bases in between. This CDR3 region has 14 residues. The CDR3 sequence is CASSLVTGNTEAFF. The DNA for the CDR3 is TGCGCCAGCAGCTTGGTGACAGGTAACACTGAAGCTTTCTTT.

This chain connects TRBV7-8 to TRBJ1-1; D call uncertain. CDR1 is SGHVS and CDR2 is FQNEAQ in the germline V gene. The V end lost 1 base, the J end lost 1 base, and 7 bases lay between the germline ends. The CDR3 spans 14 residues. CDR3 amino acids: CASSLDGENTEAFF. The CDR3 region has the DNA TGTGCCAGCAGCTTAGACGGGGAGAACACTGAAGCTTTCTTT.

The gene calls are TRBV7-2 and TRBJ2-3; 9 bases line up with TRBD1. V gave up 5 bases and J gave up 6 bases; unmatched junction bases: 9. Germline values: CDR1 SGHTA, CDR2 FQGNSA. The CDR3 is 15 amino acids. The DNA for the CDR3 is TGTGCCAGCAGCCTTGACAGGGGGGGACTCGATACGCAGTATTTT. It encodes CASSLDRGGLDTQYF.

The gene calls are TRBV7-2 and TRBJ1-2; D is perhaps TRBD1 (5 bases). Germline CDR1 SGHTA, CDR2 FQGNSA. The CDR3 loop spans 16 amino acids. V gave up 2 bases and J gave up 0 bases, with 13 bases separating them. CDR3 sequence: CASSLRRQSPNYGYTF. The CDR3 DNA reads TGTGCCAGCAGCTTACGCCGACAGTCTCCTAACTATGGCTACACCTTC.

The chain has TRBV4-1 and TRBJ1-2; 12 bases match TRBD1. The trim removed 4 bases at V and 7 bases at J, leaving 4 bases unmatched. This CDR3 spans 14 amino acids. The V gene's germline CDR1 is MGHRA and CDR2 YSYEKL. In DNA form, the CDR3 reads TGCGCCAGCAGCCCCGGGACAGGGGGCGGTGGCTACACCTTC. Its translation is CASSPGTGGGGYTF.